This T cell receptor beta chain was obtained from a study of blood T cell repertoires in COVID-19 (dated by TCRdb to about 2020). With respect to the entire study: The collaborator samples originated in the United States, Italy and Spain and spanned the acute and convalescent phases of COVID-19. The dataset comprised deeply sampled blood TCRbeta repertoires from subjects exposed to, actively infected with, or recovered from COVID-19. The repertoires were released in a freely available public database meant as a resource for research on the immune response to SARS-CoV-2. The material from the prospective study consisted of cDNA or gDNA derived from T cells, B-cell-depleted T cells, or PBMCs. The samples were drawn from two sources: the first 160 participants of the ongoing ImmuneRACE study, and 1,200 or so subjects contributed by 6 global collaborators. HLA class I and class II types, where available, came from metadata supplied by the sample provider rather than from assay-based typing. Sample metadata almost always included a de-identified subject ID, COVID-19 status, age in years and sex.

The full study reports these points: The amount of clinical and demographic metadata varied by source and participant and was provided uncurated.

TCRbeta CDR3 regions were amplified from genomic DNA by means of the immunoSEQ Assay, a bias-controlled multiplex PCR. As for the authors' bioinformatics: Within the assay, amplification of reference gene primers was used to estimate how many nucleated cells each sample contained. Sequence reads were collapsed and filtered to measure the absolute abundance of every unique TCRbeta CDR3 rearrangement. Productive Simpson clonality was computed per sample as the square root of Simpson's diversity index over productive rearrangements. TCRdb mirrors the immuneACCESS table, restricted to in-frame sequences. Some clones are absent from its copies; in checked studies, under half trace to an unresolved V gene, and the reason for the others is unknown. D and trimming come from the DNA, and the V and J calls and clone size come from that table. The sample contains some 200,000 clones, 75% to 80% of them found a single time. The ten largest clonotypes hold about 26% of the sample.

The CDR3 has 16 amino acids, counting the end cysteine and phenylalanine. Here the CDR3 DNA is all that survives: 48 bases in frame from base 1. V and J lose 2 bases and 1 base, and a span of 15 bases separates them. The germline V gene (reference sequence) specifies SEHNR as CDR1 and FQNEAQ as CDR2. Whole blood was collected in K2EDTA tubes by collaborating institutions according to the institutions' own protocols. For TCRbeta analysis, collaborators shipped samples in one of three forms: frozen whole blood, isolated PBMCs, or DNA extracted from either of those sample types. This clone has a single count. This receptor's antigen is unknown. The record has no base qualities; no much larger clone is one base away.

The sequencing input was peripheral blood. The chain couples TRBV7-9 to TRBJ2-7, and TRBD2 may be the D gene, going by 5 matching bases. The clonotype originates from an older woman with acute or convalescent COVID-19. Here the CDR3 is given as CASSLKVGAWSYEQYF. The bases read TGTGCCAGCAGCTTAAAAGTGGGAGCTTGGTCCTACGAGCAGTACTTC.